The rows below give T cell receptor beta chains drawn from one sample of a study of blood T cell repertoires in COVID-19. The assay was immunoSEQ multiplex PCR, and TCRdb's table has in-frame clones only and misses some. This table holds approximately 440,000 clones, 80% to 95% found once. Specimen: PBMCs or T cells enriched from blood (not recorded which). Receptor source: a man between 18 and 29 years old who had recovered from COVID-19. CDR3s include the opening cysteine and the closing phenylalanine or tryptophan. Each record gives: clone size, D gene, V gene, J gene, CDR3 protein, CDR3 DNA. A D gene is named only where the DNA matches it firmly. The size entry is marked missing in some rows and otherwise reads once, few, many or a size class.

clone size: .
D gene: TRBD2
V gene: TRBV7-3
J gene: TRBJ2-3
CDR3 protein: CASSLTLADTQYF
CDR3 DNA: TGTGCCAGCAGCTTAACACTAGCGGATACGCAGTATTTT

clone size: .
D gene: TRBD1
V gene: TRBV7-9
J gene: TRBJ1-3
CDR3 protein: CASSVGTGGNYYSGNTIYF
CDR3 DNA: TGTGCCAGCAGCGTCGGGACAGGGGGGAACTATTACTCTGGAAACACCATATATTTT

clone size: .
D gene: .
V gene: TRBV19
J gene: TRBJ1-5
CDR3 protein: CASSIGRGSNQPQHF
CDR3 DNA: TGTGCCAGTAGTATCGGCAGGGGTAGCAATCAGCCCCAGCATTTT

clone size: .
D gene: .
V gene: TRBV28
J gene: TRBJ2-7
CDR3 protein: CASGPTYEQYF
CDR3 DNA: TGTGCCAGCGGGCCTACCTACGAGCAGTACTTC

clone size: few
D gene: TRBD2
V gene: TRBV4-1
J gene: TRBJ2-2
CDR3 protein: CASSSRLAGNTGELFF
CDR3 DNA: TGCGCCAGCAGCTCCCGACTAGCGGGGAACACCGGGGAGCTGTTTTTT

clone size: .
D gene: .
V gene: TRBV9
J gene: TRBJ1-2
CDR3 protein: CASSVEPFWTDYGYTF
CDR3 DNA: TGTGCCAGCAGCGTAGAGCCCTTCTGGACAGACTATGGCTACACCTTC

clone size: .
D gene: .
V gene: TRBV24-1
J gene: TRBJ2-3
CDR3 protein: CATSDFDRNRGPQYF
CDR3 DNA: TGTGCCACCAGTGACTTTGACAGGAACCGTGGTCCGCAGTATTTT

clone size: .
D gene: .
V gene: TRBV27
J gene: TRBJ2-3
CDR3 protein: CASSRLGTSQRTDTQYF
CDR3 DNA: TGTGCCAGCAGTCGCCTAGGGACAAGTCAGAGAACAGATACGCAGTATTTT

clone size: .
D gene: .
V gene: TRBV2
J gene: TRBJ2-2
CDR3 protein: CASRSGVPTGELFF
CDR3 DNA: TGTGCCAGCCGATCGGGGGTCCCAACCGGGGAGCTGTTTTTT

clone size: .
D gene: TRBD2
V gene: TRBV6-2/TRBV6-3
J gene: TRBJ2-7
CDR3 protein: CASSYAGTTGEQYF
CDR3 DNA: TGTGCCAGCAGTTACGCGGGGACTACGGGCGAGCAGTACTTC

clone size: .
D gene: TRBD2
V gene: TRBV9
J gene: TRBJ2-3
CDR3 protein: CASSVDSGGSTDTQYF
CDR3 DNA: TGTGCCAGCAGCGTAGATAGCGGGGGGAGCACAGATACGCAGTATTTT

clone size: .
D gene: .
V gene: TRBV19
J gene: TRBJ1-5
CDR3 protein: CASSPFARSNQPQHF
CDR3 DNA: TGTGCCAGTAGTCCCTTTGCGCGGAGCAATCAGCCCCAGCATTTT

clone size: .
D gene: .
V gene: TRBV11-3
J gene: TRBJ1-2
CDR3 protein: CASSLVSAGYGYTF
CDR3 DNA: TGTGCCAGCAGCTTGGTGTCTGCAGGCTATGGCTACACCTTC

clone size: .
D gene: .
V gene: TRBV5-4
J gene: TRBJ1-3
CDR3 protein: CASSLGGQGWSGNTIYF
CDR3 DNA: TGTGCCAGCAGCTTGGGGGGGCAGGGGTGGTCTGGAAACACCATATATTTT

clone size: .
D gene: .
V gene: TRBV15
J gene: TRBJ2-7
CDR3 protein: CATSKDRADEQYF
CDR3 DNA: TGTGCCACCAGCAAGGACAGAGCCGACGAGCAGTACTTC

clone size: .
D gene: .
V gene: TRBV19
J gene: TRBJ1-5
CDR3 protein: CASSSRQATNQPQHF
CDR3 DNA: TGTGCCAGTAGTAGTAGGCAGGCCACCAATCAGCCCCAGCATTTT

clone size: .
D gene: TRBD1
V gene: TRBV27
J gene: TRBJ1-5
CDR3 protein: CASSPRGTGETQPQHF
CDR3 DNA: TGTGCCAGCAGCCCCCGGGGGACAGGGGAAACTCAGCCCCAGCATTTT

clone size: .
D gene: .
V gene: TRBV18
J gene: TRBJ1-1
CDR3 protein: CASSPQGLNEAFF
CDR3 DNA: TGTGCCAGCTCACCACAGGGGCTTAATGAAGCTTTCTTT

clone size: .
D gene: .
V gene: TRBV3-1/TRBV3-2
J gene: TRBJ1-1
CDR3 protein: CASSQDWQLNTEAFF
CDR3 DNA: TGTGCCAGCAGCCAAGATTGGCAGTTGAACACTGAAGCTTTCTTT

clone size: few
D gene: .
V gene: TRBV10-2
J gene: TRBJ2-7
CDR3 protein: CASSDLYEQYF
CDR3 DNA: TGCGCCAGCAGTGACCTTTACGAGCAGTACTTC

clone size: .
D gene: TRBD2
V gene: TRBV4-1
J gene: TRBJ2-1
CDR3 protein: CASSQDPTGLADNEQFF
CDR3 DNA: TGCGCCAGCAGCCAAGATCCGACGGGACTAGCGGACAATGAGCAGTTCTTC

clone size: .
D gene: .
V gene: TRBV29-1
J gene: TRBJ1-5
CDR3 protein: CSVVSGNQPQHF
CDR3 DNA: TGCAGCGTTGTTTCCGGCAATCAGCCCCAGCATTTT

clone size: .
D gene: .
V gene: TRBV5-1
J gene: TRBJ2-5
CDR3 protein: CASSPPRQDQETQYF
CDR3 DNA: TGCGCCAGCAGCCCGCCTAGACAGGACCAAGAGACCCAGTACTTC

clone size: .
D gene: .
V gene: TRBV2
J gene: TRBJ1-5
CDR3 protein: CASSVEDLQPQHF
CDR3 DNA: TGTGCCAGCAGTGTCGAGGATCTTCAGCCCCAGCATTTT

clone size: few
D gene: TRBD1
V gene: TRBV18
J gene: TRBJ1-6
CDR3 protein: CASSRGQGNSPLHF
CDR3 DNA: TGTGCCAGCTCACGAGGACAGGGGAATTCACCCCTCCACTTT

clone size: .
D gene: TRBD1
V gene: TRBV13
J gene: TRBJ1-1
CDR3 protein: CASSFLGQGNTEAFF
CDR3 DNA: TGTGCCAGCAGCTTCCTCGGACAGGGGAACACTGAAGCTTTCTTT

clone size: .
D gene: TRBD2
V gene: TRBV9
J gene: TRBJ2-3
CDR3 protein: CASSVSIQTSGRTDTQYF
CDR3 DNA: TGTGCCAGCAGCGTCAGTATTCAGACTAGCGGTCGCACAGATACGCAGTATTTT

clone size: .
D gene: .
V gene: TRBV4-1
J gene: TRBJ1-5
CDR3 protein: CASSQGPGHNQPQHF
CDR3 DNA: TGCGCCAGCAGCCAAGGGCCAGGGCACAATCAGCCCCAGCATTTT

clone size: .
D gene: TRBD1
V gene: TRBV4-1
J gene: TRBJ1-2
CDR3 protein: CASSHGSGGLKGYTF
CDR3 DNA: TGCGCCAGCAGCCATGGTTCAGGGGGCCTGAAGGGCTACACCTTC

clone size: .
D gene: TRBD2
V gene: TRBV5-1
J gene: TRBJ2-5
CDR3 protein: CASSSSSGAGSWETQYF
CDR3 DNA: TGCGCCAGCAGCTCGTCTAGCGGGGCAGGTTCGTGGGAGACCCAGTACTTC

clone size: .
D gene: .
V gene: TRBV30
J gene: TRBJ1-1
CDR3 protein: CAWNPAVGWSTEAFF
CDR3 DNA: TGTGCCTGGAACCCCGCCGTAGGATGGAGCACTGAAGCTTTCTTT

clone size: .
D gene: TRBD1
V gene: TRBV2
J gene: TRBJ1-3
CDR3 protein: CASTRGGKTGNTIYF
CDR3 DNA: TGTGCCAGCACTCGAGGGGGCAAGACTGGAAACACCATATATTTT